Below are 2 T cell receptor beta chains sequenced from a single sample in a study of blood T cell repertoires in COVID-19. Sequencing used immunoSEQ multiplex PCR; TCRdb keeps in-frame clones, though not all of them. This table has roughly 73,000 clones, about 88% appearing once. Sequencing input: peripheral blood. The receptors originated from an older man with active COVID-19.

This chain links TRBV7-2 with TRBJ2-1, with 9 nucleotides matching TRBD2. The CDR3 is made up of 18 amino acids. V shed 5 bases and J 7 bases; nucleotides not matched to a gene: 18. The germline gives CDR1 SGHTA, CDR2 FQGNSA. In DNA form, the CDR3 reads TGTGCCAGCAGCGCCCGCCCGGATTTGCGGGAGGGGCGGAATGAGCAGTTCTTC. This codes for CASSARPDLREGRNEQFF.

The chain combines TRBV4-1 with TRBJ1-1; D gene uncertain. The germline V gene encodes CDR1 MGHRA and CDR2 YSYEKL. Deletions cut 3 bases from V and 0 bases from J, with 11 bases between. The CDR3 consists of 15 residues. This CDR3 reads CASSQGRAMNTEAFF. The CDR3 DNA follows: TGCGCCAGCAGCCAGGGCCGTGCGATGAACACTGAAGCTTTCTTT.